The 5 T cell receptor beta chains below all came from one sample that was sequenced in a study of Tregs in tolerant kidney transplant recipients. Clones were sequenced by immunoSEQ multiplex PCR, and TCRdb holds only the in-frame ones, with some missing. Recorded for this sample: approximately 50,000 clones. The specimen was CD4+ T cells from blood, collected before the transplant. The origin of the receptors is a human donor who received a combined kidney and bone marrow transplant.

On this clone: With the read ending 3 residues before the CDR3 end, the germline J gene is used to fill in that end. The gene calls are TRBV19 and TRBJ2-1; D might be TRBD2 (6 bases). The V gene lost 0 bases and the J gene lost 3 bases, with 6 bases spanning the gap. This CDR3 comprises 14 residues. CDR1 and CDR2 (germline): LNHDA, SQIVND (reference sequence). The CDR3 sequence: CASSIDSGYNEQFF. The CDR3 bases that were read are TGTGCCAGTAGTATAGATAGCGGCTACAATGAG.

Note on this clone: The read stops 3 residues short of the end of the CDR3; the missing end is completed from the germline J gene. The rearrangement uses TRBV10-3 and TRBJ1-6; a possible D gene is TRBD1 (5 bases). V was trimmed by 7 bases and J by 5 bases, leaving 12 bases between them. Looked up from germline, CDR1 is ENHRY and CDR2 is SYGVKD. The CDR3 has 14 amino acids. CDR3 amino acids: CAITSDRNNSPLHF. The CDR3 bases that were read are TGTGCCATCACCTCCGACAGAAATAATTCACCC.

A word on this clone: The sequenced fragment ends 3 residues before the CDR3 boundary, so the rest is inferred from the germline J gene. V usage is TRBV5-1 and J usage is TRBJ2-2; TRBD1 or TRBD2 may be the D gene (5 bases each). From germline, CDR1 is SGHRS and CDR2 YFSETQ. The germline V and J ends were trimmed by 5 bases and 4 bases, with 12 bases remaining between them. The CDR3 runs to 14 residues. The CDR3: CASRLSGSTGELFF. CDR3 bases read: TGCGCCAGCAGGTTGTCAGGGAGCACCGGGGAG.

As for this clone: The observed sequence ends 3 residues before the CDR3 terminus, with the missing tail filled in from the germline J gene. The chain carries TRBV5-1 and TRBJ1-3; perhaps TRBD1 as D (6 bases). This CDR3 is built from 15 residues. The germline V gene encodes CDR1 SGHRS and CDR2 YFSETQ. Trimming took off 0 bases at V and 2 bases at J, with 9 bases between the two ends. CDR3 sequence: CASSLAQGTGNTIYF. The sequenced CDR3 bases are TGCGCCAGCAGCTTGGCGCAGGGGACTGGAAACACC.

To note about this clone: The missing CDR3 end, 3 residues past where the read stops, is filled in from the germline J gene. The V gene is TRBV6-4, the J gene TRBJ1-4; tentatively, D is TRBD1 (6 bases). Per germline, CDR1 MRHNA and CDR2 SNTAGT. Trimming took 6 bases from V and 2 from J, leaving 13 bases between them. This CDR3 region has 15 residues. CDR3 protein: CASSPSRGTNEKLFF. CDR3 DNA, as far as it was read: TGTGCCAGCAGCCCTTCGAGGGGGACTAATGAAAAA.